A selection of T cell receptor beta chains follows, all from one sample in a study of cytomegalovirus exposure and HLA in healthy donors. The data were produced by immunoSEQ multiplex PCR, yet TCRdb's version contains in-frame clones alone and is incomplete. The table lists 30,000 to 35,000 clones, with about 2.1% in the top ten. The sequencing input was PBMCs. Every receptor here comes from a woman between 35 and 50 years old in good health and CMV-seropositive. Both conserved end residues are part of each CDR3. The D gene is left open where the match is weak. Clone size is shown for a subset of rows, as once, few, many or a class of expanded clone.

J,V,size,D,DNA,CDR3
TRBJ2-5,TRBV7-2,NA,TRBD1,TGTGCCAGCAGCCCGGGGGGGACAGGGGGCGCGGGGGAGACCCAGTACTTC,CASSPGGTGGAGETQYF
TRBJ2-4,TRBV28,NA,NA,TGTGCCAGCAGGGTACGGGTCGGCCTAGCCAAAAACATTCAGTACTTC,CASRVRVGLAKNIQYF
TRBJ2-1,TRBV5-1,NA,TRBD2,TGCGCCAGCAGCATTTCTAGCGGGTCGAGCTCCTACAATGAGCAGTTCTTC,CASSISSGSSSYNEQFF
TRBJ2-3,TRBV18,NA,NA,TGTGCCAGCTCACCACCCGGGACACTAAGCACAGATACGCAGTATTTT,CASSPPGTLSTDTQYF
TRBJ1-5,TRBV2,NA,TRBD1,TGTGCCAGCAGTGTTGGGCCAGGGGGCGGGCAGCCCCAGCATTTT,CASSVGPGGGQPQHF
TRBJ2-7,TRBV5-1,NA,NA,TGCGCCAGCAGCTTGGTTGCGGGCCCCTACGAGCAGTACTTC,CASSLVAGPYEQYF
TRBJ2-7,TRBV10-2,NA,NA,TGCGCCAGCATGGAGGGAAGAGGGTACGAGCAGTACTTC,CASMEGRGYEQYF
TRBJ2-1,TRBV4-3,NA,TRBD2,TGCGCCAGCAGCCAAGATAGATACGGGACTAGCGGGAGAGGTGGGGATAATGAGCAGTTCTTC,CASSQDRYGTSGRGGDNEQFF
TRBJ1-1,TRBV2,NA,TRBD1,TGTGCCAGCAGTGAATTGGGGCAGGGGGGCCCGATGAACACTGAAGCTTTCTTT,CASSELGQGGPMNTEAFF
TRBJ2-3,TRBV5-1,NA,TRBD2,TGCGCCAGCAGCCCGATCCCCCCGACTAGCGGGGGGGCAAATACGCAGTATTTT,CASSPIPPTSGGANTQYF
TRBJ1-4,TRBV6-1,NA,TRBD1,TGTGCCAGCAGTGGCTCGACAGGGCTTCTCGAAAAACTGTTTTTT,CASSGSTGLLEKLFF
TRBJ2-7,TRBV2,NA,NA,TGTGCCAGCTCGGATAGGGGGGGGGCAAGGGGCGAGCAGTACTTC,CASSDRGGARGEQYF
TRBJ2-2,TRBV28,NA,NA,TGTGCCAGCAGTTCCAATCCACTACAGGAGGAGCTGTTTTTT,CASSSNPLQEELFF
TRBJ1-3,TRBV10-3,medium-sized,NA,TGTGCCATCGGCGGAAACACCATATATTTT,CAIGGNTIYF
TRBJ1-1,TRBV29-1,NA,NA,TGCAGCGTTGAACATCGAGGTGGGGGGACTGAAGCTTTCTTT,CSVEHRGGGTEAFF
TRBJ1-5,TRBV30,NA,TRBD1,TGTGCCTACCAACAGGGGGGAGGTCAGCCCCAGCATTTT,CAYQQGGGQPQHF
TRBJ2-5,TRBV6-1,NA,NA,TGTGCCAGCAGTGAAGTAGGGGGGGGGACCCAGTACTTC,CASSEVGGGTQYF
TRBJ2-5,TRBV29-1,NA,NA,TGCAGCGTTGGGGGCCCCTGGGCAGGACGGGAGACCCAGTACTTC,CSVGGPWAGRETQYF
TRBJ2-7,TRBV27,NA,NA,TGTGCCAGCAGTTTATTTGGCCTAGCAGCACCCTACGAGCAGTACTTC,CASSLFGLAAPYEQYF
TRBJ1-2,TRBV6-5,NA,NA,TGTGCCAGCACATCAGGGGACTATGGCTACACCTTC,CASTSGDYGYTF
TRBJ2-3,TRBV7-9,NA,TRBD1,TGTGCCAGCAGCTTACCGTACAGGGGGCACACACTTAGAGATACGCAGTATTTT,CASSLPYRGHTLRDTQYF
TRBJ1-1,TRBV28,NA,NA,TGTGCCAGCAGTTTAGGGCGTGGCAAAGCTTTCTTT,CASSLGRGKAFF
TRBJ1-1,TRBV11-2,NA,NA,TGTGCCAGCAGCTTAGCAGGACTAGAAGCTTTCTTT,CASSLAGLEAFF
TRBJ2-1,TRBV28,NA,NA,TGTGCCAGCGGAGGCCTCCTAGAGCAGTTCTTC,CASGGLLEQFF
TRBJ2-1,TRBV7-6,NA,NA,TGTGCCAGCAGCTTAGCGTTGGCGGTTGAAGATCCCTTATACAATGAGCAGTTCTTC,CASSLALAVEDPLYNEQFF
TRBJ1-2,TRBV2,NA,NA,TGTGCCAGCAGCTATAGGACAGAATATGGCTACACCTTC,CASSYRTEYGYTF
TRBJ1-1,TRBV5-6,NA,NA,TGTGCCAGCAGTTTAACAGGGATCCCTGAAGCTTTCTTT,CASSLTGIPEAFF
TRBJ2-7,TRBV5-1,NA,NA,TGCGCCAGCAGCTTGGCTAGCCAATACGAGCAGTACTTC,CASSLASQYEQYF
TRBJ2-5,TRBV25-1,NA,TRBD1,TGTGCCAGCAGTAGACAGGGACGGGAGACCCAGTACTTC,CASSRQGRETQYF
TRBJ2-3,TRBV28,NA,NA,TGTGCCAGCAGTTTCAGACTTTCCCTCACAGATACGCAGTATTTT,CASSFRLSLTDTQYF
TRBJ2-3,TRBV2,NA,TRBD1,TGTGCCAGCAGTGAATCACAGGGGCGGAATACGCAGTATTTT,CASSESQGRNTQYF
TRBJ2-1,TRBV7-7,NA,TRBD2,TGTGCCAGCAGCCCAAGGCGGGGGGGAGAGAATGAGCAGTTCTTC,CASSPRRGGENEQFF
TRBJ2-7,TRBV7-2,NA,NA,TGTGCCAGCAGCTTAGTAACTAGCTCCTACGAGCAGTACTTC,CASSLVTSSYEQYF
TRBJ1-4,TRBV7-9,NA,TRBD1,TGTGCCAGCAGCACCGGACAGGGGAGAAGGGAAAAACTGTTTTTT,CASSTGQGRREKLFF
TRBJ1-5,TRBV28,NA,NA,TGTGCCAGCAGCTCGGGCATCCGACAGGGCAATCAGCCCCAGCATTTT,CASSSGIRQGNQPQHF
TRBJ2-1,TRBV5-6,NA,NA,TGTGCCAGCAGGGTGACGGGGTCCGCGAACAATGAGCAGTTCTTC,CASRVTGSANNEQFF
TRBJ2-7,TRBV11-2,NA,TRBD2,TGTGCCAGCAGCTTAGTACGCGGGGGGCTGGGGGAGCAGTACTTC,CASSLVRGGLGEQYF
TRBJ1-2,TRBV5-1,NA,NA,TGCGCCAGCGGCGAATTCACAGGGCCCCCCAACTATGGCTACACCTTC,CASGEFTGPPNYGYTF
TRBJ2-1,TRBV19,NA,TRBD1,TGTGCCAGTAGTCAACAGGGGCTCTCCTACAATGAGCAGTTCTTC,CASSQQGLSYNEQFF
TRBJ2-5,TRBV2,NA,TRBD2,TGTGCCAGCAGTGACCCCTCCGGCCGGGCGGGAGGGCCGGAGACCCAGTACTTC,CASSDPSGRAGGPETQYF
TRBJ1-6,TRBV19,NA,NA,TGTGCCAGTAGTCTACAGGGAGGGCAGGCGATTAATTCACCCCTCCACTTT,CASSLQGGQAINSPLHF
TRBJ2-1,TRBV7-9,NA,NA,TGTGCCAGCAGCAAGCCCCCGTACGGTGAGCAGTTCTTC,CASSKPPYGEQFF
TRBJ1-5,TRBV5-1,NA,NA,TGCGCCAGCAGCTTGAGGGGACTCCAGAATCAGCCCCAGCATTTT,CASSLRGLQNQPQHF
TRBJ1-2,TRBV5-6,NA,TRBD1,TGTGCCAGCAGCTTAGAGGGGACAGGGCTCAATGGCTACACCTTC,CASSLEGTGLNGYTF
TRBJ2-2,TRBV2,NA,TRBD2,TGTGCCAGCATGCCTAGCGGGGTTATAGGTAACACCGGGGAGCTGTTTTTT,CASMPSGVIGNTGELFF
TRBJ1-2,TRBV7-9,NA,TRBD1,TGTGCCAGCAGCTTATCAGGGGGGCGCGACTATGGCTACACCTTC,CASSLSGGRDYGYTF
TRBJ2-1,TRBV11-2,NA,NA,TGTGCCAGCAGCTTAGATCCAGGGCTAGAGCTTGAGCAGTTCTTC,CASSLDPGLELEQFF
TRBJ2-5,TRBV6-4,NA,TRBD1,TGTGCCAGCAGTGATCGACAGGGAGAGACCCAGTACTTC,CASSDRQGETQYF
TRBJ2-1,TRBV4-3,NA,NA,TGCGCCAGCAGCCAAGATAGGTCCGGGAAATGGTACAATGAGCAGTTCTTC,CASSQDRSGKWYNEQFF
TRBJ1-1,TRBV27,NA,TRBD1,TGTGCCAGCCAACCAATCAGGGGGGTGAACACTGAAGCTTTCTTT,CASQPIRGVNTEAFF
TRBJ1-5,TRBV6-6,NA,NA,TGTGCCAGCATACTTCAGGTTAATCAGCCCCAGCATTTT,CASILQVNQPQHF
TRBJ2-6,TRBV14,NA,NA,TGTGCCAGCAGCCCTACAGGGCGCTGGGCCAACGTCCTGACTTTC,CASSPTGRWANVLTF
TRBJ2-5,TRBV2,NA,TRBD2,TGTGCCAGCAGTCGACTAGCTGGAGGTGGGGAGACCCAGTACTTC,CASSRLAGGGETQYF
TRBJ2-3,TRBV7-2,NA,NA,TGTGCCAGCAGCCCGACTAGCACAGATACGCAGTATTTT,CASSPTSTDTQYF
TRBJ2-1,TRBV29-1,NA,TRBD1,TGCAGCGTTGATCAGGGGGCCTACAATGAGCAGTTCTTC,CSVDQGAYNEQFF
TRBJ2-7,TRBV29-1,NA,TRBD2,TGCAGCGCTGGAGGGACTAGCGGGGAGCAGTACTTC,CSAGGTSGEQYF